This T cell receptor beta chain was sequenced for a study of identical twins (TCRdb year 2016). Regarding the complete study: TCR alpha and beta repertoires from monozygotic twins, unrelated adults of various ages and cord blood were deep-sequenced to test whether fetal clonotypes persist. To rule out contamination, replicate twin experiments were performed at different times with different library preparation protocols. Overall study results and their limits: Abundant cord blood beta clonotypes had fewer insertions, young adult naive repertoires showed a similar but weaker trend, and memory repertoires showed no such trend. Conclusions relied on cross-sectional statistical analysis, since the same donors could not be followed over many years. Zero-insertion analyses could be partly confounded by invariant T cells such as MAIT and iNKT, although diverse VJ usage argued against such confounding for most clonotypes. In monozygotic twins, recombination models systematically underestimated out-of-frame TCR alpha sharing, but the models matched the sharing seen between unrelated individuals. A weaker excess of twin sharing was found in beta out-of-frame sequences because the signal-to-noise ratio was lowered by fewer shared sequences. Compared with coincidental sharing between unrelated individuals, out-of-frame TCR alpha sequences shared between twins showed an excess of sequences with low generation probability.

The CDR3 starts with the cysteine, ends with the phenylalanine, and has 13 residues. Kept here is only the CDR3 DNA, which spans 39 bases and is read in frame from base 1. The trim is 3 bases for V and 5 bases for J, with a gap of 12 bases between the germline ends. CDR1 SGDLS and CDR2 YYNGEE are derived from the germline V gene. Library preparation employed 5' RACE. Reads for this sample came from an Illumina HiSeq 2000. A universal primer binding site was added through template switching, and the final cDNA carried a unique molecular identifier so that TCR cDNA molecules could be counted accurately. First-strand cDNA for TCR alpha and beta chains was synthesized from specific primers in the conserved constant-segment region. To control for contamination, every cDNA library was double barcoded, receiving both a SMART-Mk sample barcode and Illumina barcodes. TruSeq adapter sequences along with Illumina sample barcodes were introduced in two successive PCR steps. Sequencing of the TCR alpha and beta cDNA libraries was done on the Illumina HiSeq platform using custom primers. On the study's bioinformatics: MiGEC processed the raw reads to extract unique molecular identifiers, while MiXCR was used to determine the CDR3 positions. Recombination models were inferred per individual with the repgenHMM and IGoR tools using an EM algorithm. Shared clonotypes were analyzed with the tcR package in R, and sharing was normalized by the product of cloneset sizes. Out-of-frame nonproductive sequences were analyzed to study raw recombination free of thymic and clonal selection effects. TCRdb redid the processing of the public reads, applying fastp at Q25 and MiXCR, and retained in-frame beta chains. Rows with one shared CDR3 protein collapse into an entry with the most common genes and DNA. The V and J calls were not made by the authors but by TCRdb's processing. This sample lists hundreds of thousands of distinct CDR3 sequences; 7.1% were detected once. 1.6% of the sample is held by the ten biggest clonotypes.

Every donor was a healthy Caucasian. Three pairs of female monozygotic twins, all aged roughly 18 to 29 years, were included in the twin cohort. Peripheral blood mononuclear cells were the source from which RNA for the TCR libraries was isolated. This clonotype was seen a handful of times. Its antigen has not been determined. The sample holds no much larger clone one base away, and base qualities are not on file. This sample also belongs to another study, concerning yellow fever vaccine responses in identical twins. According to the second study: The T cell response to vaccination in identical twins was reported by the authors to appear partly convergent and partly personalized. In identical twins, the study followed T cell clones that responded to the vaccine with precision.

The sequenced material came from PBMCs. This receptor chain uses TRBV9 and TRBJ2-7; the D gene is not confidently resolved. This TCR was sampled from a woman between 18 and 30 years old in good health. Here is the DNA: TGTGCCAGCAGCGCAAACGAGGTCCACGAGCAGTACTTC. Translated, this is CASSANEVHEQYF.